This T cell receptor (beta chain) was obtained from a study of blood T cell repertoires in COVID-19. TCRdb keeps only in-frame clones here, not all; method: immunoSEQ multiplex PCR. This sample yields about 310,000 clones, of which roughly 84% are seen a single time; 1% belongs to the top ten. Per the germline V gene, CDR1 is SGHTA and CDR2 is FQGTGA. V lost 5 bases, J lost 2 bases, and 6 bases stayed unmatched. The CDR3 has 15 residues. As regards this clone: Other nucleotide sequences in the sample specify the same CDR3.

The receptor was derived from a man in his fifties with active or convalescent COVID-19. Specimen: peripheral blood. The rearrangement joins TRBV7-3 to TRBJ2-3; 8 bases fit TRBD1. CDR3 DNA sequence: TGTGCCAGCAGCCCAGGGGGCGGGACCACAGATACGCAGTATTTT. Its translation is CASSPGGGTTDTQYF.